This TCR beta chain came from a study of Graves' ophthalmopathy and Graves' hyperthyroidism. Turning to the study itself: Peripheral blood sampling preceded any treatment and occurred at initial diagnosis.

In donors with ophthalmopathy, activity was moderate-to-severe, with CAS ≥3, NOSPECS ≥4 and duration under 3 months. Physicians reached a diagnosis by relying on clinical symptoms, serum thyroxine, TRAb, thyroid ultrasound and orbital computed tomography. Study conclusions and caveats: Blood also harbored most expanded thyroid clonotypes above 0.001 frequency.

The authors amplified TCR beta CDR3 regions, and they did so from RNA transcripts for repertoire sequencing. After a first-round RT-PCR with HTBI primers, a second-round multiplex PCR was run. TCRdb reprocessed the multiplex PCR reads via MiXCR and lists one record per CDR3 protein. The sample carries about half a million distinct CDR3 sequences, approximately 14% recorded once. The CDR3 consists of 13 residues. Germline V lookup: CDR1 SGHTA, CDR2 FQGNSA. Deletions cut 4 bases from V and 2 bases from J, with 9 bases between. As for this clonotype: Its target is unknown. A much larger clonotype is one base distant, so this may be a read error.

The chain couples TRBV7-2 to TRBJ2-7; D perhaps matches TRBD1 (5 bases). The sequencing sample was made of blood. The clonotype originates from a woman in her 30s with Graves' ophthalmopathy. Here the CDR3 DNA reads TGTGCCAGCAGCTCGGACACCACCTACGAGCAGTACTTC. Translated, it gives CASSSDTTYEQYF.